Below, 23 T cell receptor beta chains from the same sample are listed, as sequenced in a study of cytomegalovirus exposure and HLA in healthy donors. The PCR contained 60 Vbeta and 13 Jbeta primers. Assay: immunoSEQ multiplex PCR; the TCRdb copy retains only in-frame clones and omits some. The table records roughly 150,000 clones, less than 90% of them present only once. Sample: PBMCs. Receptors originate from a man younger than 40 in good health and CMV-seronegative.

The table lists this clone with a few counts. This chain links TRBV6-1 with TRBJ2-2; D unclear. Germline CDR1 and CDR2: MNHNS and SASEGT. CDR3 length equals 14 residues. Trimming pared 5 bases from V and 6 bases from J, leaving 13 bases between. The CDR3 region is CASSLAVSPGELFF. The CDR3 DNA reads as TGTGCCAGCAGTTTGGCAGTGTCACCCGGGGAGCTGTTTTTT.

The chain is built from TRBV6-5 and TRBJ2-5; TRBD1 agrees at 10 bases. CDR1 and CDR2 (germline): MNHEY, SVGAGI. With 6 bases clipped from V and 5 bases from J, the junction kept 3 bases outside the gene matches. CDR3 length: 13 amino acids. CDR3 protein: CASRRQGAETQYF. In nucleotides, the CDR3 is TGTGCCAGCAGAAGACAGGGGGCGGAGACCCAGTACTTC.

A word on this clone: Other DNA sequences from this sample encode an identical CDR3 as well. This chain links TRBV19 with TRBJ2-2, with 8 bases that match TRBD1. CDR3 length: 14 amino acids. CDR1 LNHDA and CDR2 SQIVND come from the germline V gene (reference sequence). V was pared by 1 base and J by 5 bases, with 0 bases of the junction left unmatched. The CDR3: CASSIGDRTGELFF. In nucleotides, the CDR3 is TGTGCCAGTAGTATAGGGGACAGGACCGGGGAGCTGTTTTTT. The full variable domain, completed using reference TRBV19 and TRBJ2-2, is DGGITQSPKYLFRKEGQNVTLSCEQNLNHDAMYWYRQDPGQGLRLIYYSQIVNDFQKGDIAEGYSVSREKKESFPLTVTSAQKNPTAFYLCASSIGDRTGELFFGEGSRLTVL.

The rearrangement links TRBV18 to TRBJ2-1; no reliable D call. V shed 3 bases and J shed 11 bases, with 14 bases lying between them. This CDR3 has 13 residues. Germline V gene sequence: CDR1 KGHSH, CDR2 LQKENI. In DNA form, the CDR3 reads TGTGCCAGCTCACCCCTTACAGAGCCCAAGCAGTTCTTC. As protein: CASSPLTEPKQFF.

The rearrangement uses TRBV6-1 and TRBJ2-5; D is unresolved. There are 15 residues in the CDR3. Germline CDR1 MNHNS, CDR2 SASEGT. Trimming took off 3 bases at V and 4 bases at J, with 15 bases between the two ends. Here the CDR3 DNA reads TGTGCCAGCAGTGACCCCCGGAGAGTAGCAGAGACCCAGTACTTC. Amino acids: CASSDPRRVAETQYF.

This clone was picked up a small number of times. The chain recombines TRBV6-4 with TRBJ1-2; 8 nucleotides agree with TRBD1. CDR3 size: 18 residues. Looked up from germline, CDR1 is MRHNA and CDR2 is SNTAGT. With 0 bases clipped from V and 6 bases from J, the junction kept 15 bases outside the gene matches. The CDR3 protein is CASSDSPLPRQGSNGYTF. DNA of the CDR3: TGTGCCAGCAGTGACTCTCCCCTACCCCGACAGGGGAGTAATGGCTACACCTTC.

This chain uses TRBV27 with TRBJ2-3; 9 bases fit TRBD2. There are 14 residues in the CDR3. V dropped 8 bases and J dropped 4; count of bases not matched to a gene: 7. Germline V gives CDR1 MNHEY, CDR2 SMNVEV (reference sequence). DNA of the CDR3: TGTGCCAGCCAGCTGGGCGGGGGGGCAGATACGCAGTATTTT. It specifies CASQLGGGADTQYF.

The chain uses TRBV27 and TRBJ2-5; TRBD2 matches 11 bases. Unmatched junction bases numbered 10, after V lost 6 bases and J lost 7 bases. The germline CDR1 and CDR2 sequences are MNHEY and SMNVEV (reference sequence). There are 15 residues in the CDR3. CDR3 bases: TGTGCCAGCAGCGGGGGTGGGACTAGCGGTTTGACCCAGTACTTC. It codes for CASSGGGTSGLTQYF.

This clone occurred a few times. The rearrangement joins TRBV4-3 to TRBJ1-2; D might be TRBD1 (5 bases). CDR3 length: 15 amino acids. Germline CDR1 LGHNA, CDR2 YSLEER. V was pared by 0 bases and J by 0 bases, with 8 bases between. CDR3 in amino acids: CASSQDWGSNYGYTF. In DNA form, the CDR3 reads TGCGCCAGCAGCCAAGATTGGGGCTCTAACTATGGCTACACCTTC.

The chain recombines TRBV7-2 with TRBJ2-5, with TRBD1 identical over 7 bases. J gave up 5 bases and V 4 bases, and 7 bases lay outside the gene matches. The CDR3 contains 14 residues. The germline CDR1 and CDR2 sequences are SGHTA and FQGNSA. Here the CDR3 reads CASSSQQGRETQYF. Written as DNA, the CDR3 is TGTGCCAGCAGCTCTCAACAGGGGCGGGAGACCCAGTACTTC.

The chain combines TRBV6-5 with TRBJ2-7; 7 bases are a match to TRBD2. Germline V gene data show CDR1 as MNHEY and CDR2 as SVGAGI. This CDR3 spans 15 amino acids. Losses at the gene ends were 4 bases for V and 3 bases for J; bases not matched to a gene: 9. Written as DNA, the CDR3 is TGTGCCAGCAGTTCCCCTGGGCTAGCGGACTACGAGCAGTACTTC. Translated: CASSSPGLADYEQYF.

As DNA, the CDR3 is TGTGCCAGCAGTCTACTAAGCGGGGAGTACACAGATACGCAGTATTTT. Encoded protein: CASSLLSGEYTDTQYF. This chain links TRBV27 with TRBJ2-3; 7 bases agree with TRBD2. CDR1 is MNHEY and CDR2 is SMNVEV in the germline V gene (reference sequence). CDR3 size: 16 residues. The V segment lost 5 bases and the J segment 2 bases; nucleotides outside the gene matches: 10.

The chain employs TRBV29-1 and TRBJ2-5; possibly TRBD2 for D (6 bases). Trimming took off 4 bases at V and 5 bases at J, with 20 bases between the two ends. Germline loops: CDR1 SQVTM, CDR2 ANQGSEA. The CDR3 is made up of 15 amino acids. This chain's CDR3 is CSVGKGASGGETQYF. The DNA of the CDR3 is TGCAGCGTTGGGAAAGGGGCGTCAGGAGGGGAGACCCAGTACTTC.

V gene TRBV6-5 combines with J gene TRBJ1-4; D is perhaps TRBD1 (6 bases). The germline CDR1 and CDR2 sequences are MNHEY and SVGAGI. CDR3 size: 14 residues. The V gene lost 6 bases and the J gene lost 0 bases, with 8 bases spanning the gap. The CDR3 DNA reads TGTGCCAGCAGCCAGGGGTCAACTAATGAAAAACTGTTTTTT. Translating it yields CASSQGSTNEKLFF.

V is TRBV5-1 and J is TRBJ1-6; D uncertain. The CDR3 has 16 amino acids. Germline lookup yields CDR1 SGHRS and CDR2 YFSETQ. V was pared by 2 bases and J by 9 bases, with 18 bases between. The CDR3: CASSFGWQTVRSPLHF. The DNA of the CDR3 is TGCGCCAGCAGCTTTGGTTGGCAAACAGTCCGTTCACCCCTCCACTTT.

This clone was seen a handful of times. The genes are TRBV6-4 and TRBJ2-2, with TRBD1 matching 9 bases. This CDR3 contains 14 residues. Germline CDR1 and CDR2: MRHNA and SNTAGT. After removal of 6 bases from V and 4 bases from J, the junction contained 3 bases not matched to a gene. This CDR3 reads CASRDRGSTGELFF. Written as DNA, the CDR3 is TGTGCCAGCAGGGACAGGGGAAGCACCGGGGAGCTGTTTTTT.

J is TRBJ1-3 and V is TRBV10-2; 8 bases are shared with TRBD1. The CDR3 consists of 14 residues. Trimming removed 6 bases from V and 9 bases from J; junction bases left unmatched: 10. The germline V gene has CDR1 WSHSY and CDR2 SAAADI. CDR3 sequence reads: CASRAGGVGGTIYF. The CDR3 coding sequence is TGCGCCAGCAGGGCAGGGGGCGTGGGGGGCACCATATATTTT.

The V and J genes are TRBV28 and TRBJ2-7; D may be TRBD2 (6 bases). The CDR3 length is 13 residues. Trimming shortened V by 3 bases and J by 7 bases, and 13 bases separated the two germline ends. Germline V lookup: CDR1 MDHEN, CDR2 SYDVKM. The CDR3 DNA reads TGTGCCAGCAGTTTTGCGGGGTTGGGGGAGCAGTACTTC. Protein sequence: CASSFAGLGEQYF. The full variable domain, completed using reference TRBV28 and TRBJ2-7, is DVKVTQSSRYLVKRTGEKVFLECVQDMDHENMFWYRQDPGLGLRLIYFSYDVKMKEKGDIPEGYSVSREKKERFSLILESASTNQTSMYLCASSFAGLGEQYFGPGTRLTVT.

This clone has just a few counts. The V gene is TRBV7-2, the J gene TRBJ1-4; TRBD1 agrees at 8 bases. V gave up 5 bases and J gave up 4 bases; unmatched junction bases: 6. Germline V gives CDR1 SGHTA, CDR2 FQGNSA. CDR3 length: 15 residues. The CDR3 is CASSLQGAINEKLFF. As DNA, the CDR3 is TGTGCCAGCAGCCTTCAGGGGGCCATTAATGAAAAACTGTTTTTT.

This chain joins TRBV21-1 and TRBJ2-7; the D call of TRBD1 is as the table states it, not checked on the DNA. TRBV21-1 is classified as a pseudogene. CDR3 length: 20 residues. CDR3: CASLRAAGVRRPGPTYEQYF. CDR3 in DNA: TGTGCCAGCCTACGGGCGGCAGGGGTTAGACGGCCGGGTCCTACCTACGAGCAGTACTTC.

The chain combines TRBV5-1 with TRBJ2-3; 7 bases match TRBD2. The CDR3 has 15 amino acids. Losses at the gene ends were 4 bases for V and 0 bases for J; bases not matched to a gene: 5. Germline V lookup: CDR1 SGHRS, CDR2 YFSETQ. The CDR3 is CASSLGLLSTDTQYF. DNA for the CDR3: TGCGCCAGCAGCCTGGGACTACTCAGCACAGATACGCAGTATTTT.

The chain joins TRBV30 to TRBJ1-1; 9 positions match TRBD1. J gave up 6 bases and V 3 bases, and 5 bases lay outside the gene matches. This CDR3 is 13 amino acids long. In germline, CDR1 is GTSNPN, CDR2 SVGIG (reference sequence). The chain's CDR3 is CAWRATGGPEAFF. The CDR3 DNA is TGTGCCTGGAGGGCCACAGGGGGCCCTGAAGCTTTCTTT.

CDR3 bases: TGTGCCAGCAGTTTAAGTGAAGCCGTGAGCACAGATACGCAGTATTTT. This translates into CASSLSEAVSTDTQYF. This sequence joins TRBV28 and TRBJ2-3; no definite D call. This CDR3 spans 16 amino acids. Trimming removed 2 bases from V and 0 bases from J, with 12 bases in between. CDR1 and CDR2 from the germline V gene are MDHEN and SYDVKM.